Listed below are T cell receptor beta chains from one sample, sequenced in a study. TCRdb reanalysed the 5' RACE reads using MiXCR and keeps one entry per CDR3 protein. Of some 30,000 distinct CDR3 sequences detected, roughly 24% appear once; the ten largest clones hold around 3.5%. The sample consisted of naive CD4+ T cells sorted from a lymph node. The receptors originated from a female donor with breast cancer. CDR3s include the opening cysteine and the closing phenylalanine or tryptophan.

V gene: TRBV9
J gene: TRBJ2-3
CDR3 protein: CASSLPPTDTQYF

V gene: TRBV6-1
J gene: TRBJ2-5
CDR3 protein: CASTNFGTRRETQYF

V gene: TRBV7-2
J gene: TRBJ2-1
CDR3 protein: CASSLSQGPMNEQFF

V gene: TRBV9
J gene: TRBJ2-7
CDR3 protein: CASSGPMAYEQYF

V gene: TRBV7-9
J gene: TRBJ2-3
CDR3 protein: CASQFLGTDTQYF

V gene: TRBV20-1
J gene: TRBJ2-1
CDR3 protein: CSTTSSEQFF

V gene: TRBV12-3/TRBV12-4
J gene: TRBJ2-6
CDR3 protein: CASSSPDRGKAGANVLTF

V gene: TRBV28
J gene: TRBJ1-2
CDR3 protein: CASSFLTGQTYGYTF

V gene: TRBV4-2
J gene: TRBJ2-5
CDR3 protein: CASSGGLAGSSQETQYF

V gene: TRBV20-1
J gene: TRBJ2-1
CDR3 protein: CSVQSSSGRWRNEQFF

V gene: TRBV20-1
J gene: TRBJ1-5
CDR3 protein: CSASRRTQNQPQHF

V gene: TRBV9
J gene: TRBJ2-3
CDR3 protein: CASSILEGGTDTQYF

V gene: TRBV4-1
J gene: TRBJ2-7
CDR3 protein: CASSQGGVYEQYF

V gene: TRBV29-1
J gene: TRBJ2-7
CDR3 protein: CSVQTSGASYEQYF

V gene: TRBV18
J gene: TRBJ2-7
CDR3 protein: CASSPGPAYEQYF

V gene: TRBV29-1
J gene: TRBJ2-2
CDR3 protein: CSVSHSLAGELFF

V gene: TRBV7-2
J gene: TRBJ2-7
CDR3 protein: CASSLDRRQGPKSF

V gene: TRBV24-1
J gene: TRBJ2-2
CDR3 protein: CATSSTGSLDAGELFF

V gene: TRBV2
J gene: TRBJ2-7
CDR3 protein: CASSPRQSSYEQYF

V gene: TRBV29-1
J gene: TRBJ1-5
CDR3 protein: CSTKERGEPQHF